This T cell receptor beta chain was identified in a study of control samples from healthy donors and cancer patients. Libraries were prepared by immunoSEQ multiplex PCR; TCRdb keeps only in-frame clonotypes and omits some of them. The sample includes around 180,000 clones, around 94% of them seen just once. The sequenced sample was blood. This receptor was taken from a woman between 18 and 30 years old in good health.

DNA for the CDR3: TGTGCCAGCTCCAGGGGGGCTTTGAACACTGAAGCTTTCTTT. Its translation is CASSRGALNTEAFF. The chain uses TRBV21-1 and TRBJ1-1; the table's D call of TRBD1 was not tested on the DNA. TRBV21-1 is a known pseudogene. The CDR3 spans 14 residues.